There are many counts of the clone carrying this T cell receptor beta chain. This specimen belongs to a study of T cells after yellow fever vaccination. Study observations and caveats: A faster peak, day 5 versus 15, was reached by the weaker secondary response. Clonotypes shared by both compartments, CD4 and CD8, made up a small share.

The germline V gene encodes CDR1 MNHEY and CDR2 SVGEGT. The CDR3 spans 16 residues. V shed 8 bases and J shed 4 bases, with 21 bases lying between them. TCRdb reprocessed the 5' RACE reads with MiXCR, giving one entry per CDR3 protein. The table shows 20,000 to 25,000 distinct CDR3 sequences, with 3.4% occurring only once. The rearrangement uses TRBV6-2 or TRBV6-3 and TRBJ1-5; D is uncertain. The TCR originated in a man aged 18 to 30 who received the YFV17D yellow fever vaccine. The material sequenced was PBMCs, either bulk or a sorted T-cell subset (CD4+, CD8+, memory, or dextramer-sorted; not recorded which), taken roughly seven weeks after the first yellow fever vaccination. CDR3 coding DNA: TGTGCCAGCGGGAGGAACTGGGGAGTGTTGAATCAGCCCCAGCATTTT. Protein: CASGRNWGVLNQPQHF.